Shown below are 9 T cell receptor beta chains from a single sample sequenced in a study of read filtering for tumor transcriptome and immune sequencing. The library was built from around 0.4 ug RNA with molecular barcoded adaptors for alpha/delta and beta/gamma chains. Each CDR3 protein gets one entry after TCRdb re-called the reads with MiXCR. The data hold around 140,000 distinct CDR3 sequences, with about 13% observed a single time. The specimen sequenced was a population of CD138-negative cells sorted from bone marrow. The receptor set was obtained from a donor at least 40 years old with multiple myeloma.

This clonotype was counted many times. Here the CDR3 DNA reads TGTGCCAGCCAACAGGGTCTTTTTTCACCCCTCCACTTT. Amino acids: CASQQGLFSPLHF. This sequence joins TRBV27 and TRBJ1-6; a possible D gene is TRBD1 (6 bases). The V gene lost 8 bases and the J gene lost 9 bases, with 14 bases spanning the gap. This CDR3 is built from 13 residues. CDR1 and CDR2 (germline): MNHEY, SMNVEV (reference sequence).

At least ten counts were recorded for this clonotype. This chain joins TRBV12-3 or TRBV12-4 and TRBJ2-1; D unclear. The CDR3 has 12 amino acids. V was trimmed by 10 bases and J by 6 bases, leaving 13 bases between them. CDR3 in DNA: TGTGCCACCCTACGATTAGGCAATGAGCAGTTCTTC. Translation: CATLRLGNEQFF.

This clonotype showed up many times. This chain links TRBV5-1 with TRBJ1-5, with 10 bases lining up with TRBD1. Germline V lookup: CDR1 SGHRS, CDR2 YFSETQ. CDR3 length: 16 residues. V lost 0 bases, J lost 4 bases, and 4 bases stayed unmatched. CDR3 nucleotides: TGCGCCAGCAGCTTGGGGACAGGGGGTAAGAATCAGCCCCAGCATTTT. Protein product: CASSLGTGGKNQPQHF.

Points on this clonotype: Its ends do not fully match the called genes, so a read error is possible. The chain recombines TRBV6-5 with TRBJ2-1; TRBD1 might be the D (5 bases). The CDR3 extends over 16 amino acids. Germline lookup yields CDR1 MNHEY and CDR2 SVGAGI. Here the CDR3 reads CAGSYSRKGQGGEQFF. The CDR3 region has the DNA TGTGCCGGCAGTTACTCGAGGAAGGGTCAGGGTGGGGAGCAGTTCTTC.

The chain links TRBV7-3 to TRBJ2-1; the D is unclear. Between the trimmed V and J ends, which lost 8 bases and 9 bases, there was a span of 14 bases. The CDR3 is 12 residues long. The germline V gene encodes CDR1 SGHTA and CDR2 FQGTGA. The CDR3: CASVLGAGEQFF. CDR3 bases: TGTGCCAGCGTCTTAGGCGCTGGTGAGCAGTTCTTC.

This clonotype appeared many times. The chain combines TRBV5-1 with TRBJ2-3; unclear D gene. This CDR3 has 14 amino acids. The V end lost 0 bases, the J end lost 2 bases, and 7 bases lay between the germline ends. The V gene's germline CDR1 is SGHRS and CDR2 YFSETQ. CDR3 loop: CASSLDAYTDTQYF. The CDR3 coding sequence is TGCGCCAGCAGCTTGGACGCCTACACAGATACGCAGTATTTT.

This clonotype was found many times. The V call is TRBV5-1, the J call TRBJ2-5; 7 bases align to TRBD1. The CDR3 totals 14 residues. V lost 4 bases, J lost 3 bases, and 6 bases stayed unmatched. CDR1 and CDR2 (germline): SGHRS, YFSETQ. The CDR3 DNA reads TGCGCCAGCAGCCGGACGACAGGGAAAGAGACCCAGTACTTC. Translation gives CASSRTTGKETQYF.

This clonotype has a count of ten or more. The chain couples TRBV5-6 to TRBJ2-6; D unresolved. The CDR3 runs 15 residues. Trimming took 2 bases from V and 1 from J, leaving 7 bases between them. In germline, CDR1 is SGHDT, CDR2 YYEEEE. The CDR3 spells CASSFGSSGANVLTF. The CDR3 DNA reads as TGTGCCAGCAGCTTTGGGTCTTCTGGGGCCAACGTCCTGACTTTC.

On this clonotype: A clone one base away is much larger, so this may be a read error. This CDR3 reads CAGKQASGDTIYF. In DNA, the CDR3 is TGTGCCGGAAAACAGGCCTCTGGAGACACCATATATTTT. The rearrangement uses TRBV7-9 and TRBJ1-3; perhaps TRBD1 as D (5 bases). CDR3 length: 13 amino acids. CDR1 is SEHNR, CDR2 FQNEAQ, per germline (reference sequence).